Listed below are T cell receptor beta chains from one sample, sequenced in a study of blood T cell repertoires in COVID-19. The method was immunoSEQ multiplex PCR; TCRdb's version includes in-frame clones alone and lacks a portion of them. Here the sample spans around 270,000 clones, 84% being singletons. The sequenced sample was peripheral blood. All receptors derive from a man between 60 and 70 years old with acute or convalescent COVID-19. Each CDR3 is given with its conserved first and last residue. The order of the fields is V gene, J gene, CDR3 protein.

V: TRBV6-5; J: TRBJ1-4; CDR3: CASSRDRGEKLFF
V: TRBV7-6; J: TRBJ2-5; CDR3: CASSLGGQETQYF
V: TRBV19; J: TRBJ2-7; CDR3: CASSIALAGPYEQYF
V: TRBV2; J: TRBJ1-2; CDR3: CASSLRRQPNYGYTF
V: TRBV10-3; J: TRBJ2-7; CDR3: CAISERGDGQYF
V: TRBV23-1; J: TRBJ2-7; CDR3: CASSQSPSAGEQYF
V: TRBV7-3; J: TRBJ1-5; CDR3: CASSPGQGNSYSNQPQHF
V: TRBV2; J: TRBJ2-7; CDR3: CASSEGTAPYEQYF
V: TRBV5-1; J: TRBJ2-3; CDR3: CASTIAGGTDTQYF
V: TRBV11-2; J: TRBJ1-2; CDR3: CASSLAGNYGYTF
V: TRBV5-4; J: TRBJ2-1; CDR3: CASSPGRLVNEQFF
V: TRBV7-2; J: TRBJ1-1; CDR3: CASSLRFSRSGGMNTEAFF
V: TRBV6-5; J: TRBJ2-7; CDR3: CASRPGTSGKGQYF
V: TRBV5-1; J: TRBJ1-6; CDR3: CASSFTGQSYNSPLHF
V: TRBV11-2; J: TRBJ2-6; CDR3: CASSSGTGQAAGANVLTF
V: TRBV19; J: TRBJ2-2; CDR3: CASSGPPAVNTGELFF
V: TRBV7-9; J: TRBJ2-4; CDR3: CASSSTGKWDIQYF
V: TRBV28; J: TRBJ2-3; CDR3: CASTRGRPSTDTQYF